Listed here are 31 T cell receptor beta chains from one sample, sequenced in a study of lymphopenia after photon versus proton radiotherapy. TCRdb keeps only in-frame clones here, not all; method: immunoSEQ multiplex PCR. The data contain about 2,100 clones, 70% to 80% of them singletons. Source: peripheral blood, taken from a patient treated with photon-based radiotherapy. Receptors were obtained from an elderly man with cholangiocarcinoma.

J is TRBJ2-7 and V is TRBV13; no definite D call. The CDR3 extends over 14 amino acids. CDR1 and CDR2 (germline): PRHDT, FYEKMQ (reference sequence). V was trimmed by 5 bases and J by 3 bases, leaving 14 bases between them. The CDR3 nucleotides read TGTGCCAGCAGCCACTTCGTTGGCAGCTACGAGCAGTACTTC. Its translation: CASSHFVGSYEQYF.

The chain carries TRBV28 and TRBJ2-2, with D perhaps given as TRBD1 or TRBD2 (6 bases each). The CDR3 has 13 residues. Germline CDR1 MDHEN, CDR2 SYDVKM. The CDR3 region has the DNA TGTGCTTTAGGGGGGCGGCACACCGGGGAGCTGTTTTTT. Its protein product is CALGGRHTGELFF. The full variable domain, its missing parts supplied by reference TRBV28 and TRBJ2-2, is DVKVTQSSRYLVKRTGEKVFLECVQDMDHENMFWYRQDPGLGLRLIYFSYDVKMKEKGDIPEGYSVSREKKERFSLILESASTNQTSMYLCALGGRHTGELFFGEGSRLTVL.

The CDR3, as DNA: TGTGCCAGCAGTTCCGGGACGGTTGGTTGGACCCAGTACTTC. Translating gives CASSSGTVGWTQYF. The chain employs TRBV27 and TRBJ2-5; possibly TRBD1 or TRBD2 for D (5 bases each). Trimming took off 4 bases at V and 7 bases at J, with 16 bases between the two ends. The CDR3 contains 14 residues. Per the germline V gene, CDR1 is MNHEY and CDR2 is SMNVEV (reference sequence).

The chain employs TRBV15 and TRBJ2-1, with D hard to call. Germline CDR1 LNHNV, CDR2 YYDKDF (reference sequence). Trimming cost V 1 base and J 0 bases, with 7 bases left between them. The CDR3 contains 15 residues. CDR3 bases: TGTGCCACCAGCAGAGGGGCTATCTCCTACAATGAGCAGTTCTTC. Its translation is CATSRGAISYNEQFF.

This chain joins TRBV6-1 and TRBJ1-3; D not certain. Trimming removed 6 bases from V and 0 bases from J, with 9 bases in between. The CDR3 sequence is 14 residues long. Looked up from germline, CDR1 is MNHNS and CDR2 is SASEGT. CDR3 bases: TGTGCCAGCAGCCGGGGAAGCTCTGGAAACACCATATATTTT. Its translation: CASSRGSSGNTIYF.

This chain joins TRBV7-9 and TRBJ2-5; no definite D call. V lost 5 bases to trimming and J lost 5 bases, with 12 bases between them. This CDR3 region has 13 residues. Germline lookup yields CDR1 SEHNR and CDR2 FQNEAQ (reference sequence). This CDR3 reads CASSKRVGETQYF. As DNA, the CDR3 is TGTGCCAGCAGCAAACGGGTGGGCGAGACCCAGTACTTC.

The rearrangement uses TRBV27 and TRBJ1-6; D gene ambiguous. V lost 8 bases, J lost 4 bases, and 15 bases lay in between. The CDR3 loop spans 15 amino acids. Germline CDR1 is MNHEY and CDR2 is SMNVEV (reference sequence). In DNA, the CDR3 is TGTGCCAGCGGATGGCAGGCCTTTTATAATTCACCCCTCCACTTT. Protein sequence: CASGWQAFYNSPLHF.

This clone occurred a few times. The V gene is TRBV7-9, the J gene TRBJ1-1; D gene uncertain. V dropped 0 bases and J dropped 4 bases, with 12 bases sitting between them. CDR3 length: 15 amino acids. The germline CDR1 and CDR2 sequences are SEHNR and FQNEAQ (reference sequence). CDR3 loop: CASSLAAATGTEAFF. DNA for the CDR3: TGTGCCAGCAGCTTAGCGGCAGCTACGGGCACTGAAGCTTTCTTT.

The chain combines TRBV7-9 with TRBJ2-1; tentative D call: TRBD1 (6 bases). Germline V lookup: CDR1 SEHNR, CDR2 FQNEAQ (reference sequence). Trimming took 4 bases from V and 15 from J, leaving 16 bases between them. The CDR3 is 12 residues long. Written as DNA, the CDR3 is TGTGCCAGCAGCTCAGGACAGACCATTATGTTCTTC. Translation: CASSSGQTIMFF.

J is TRBJ2-7 and V is TRBV9; the D is unclear. The V end was cut by 5 bases, the J end by 2 bases, with 14 bases between. The germline gives CDR1 SGDLS, CDR2 YYNGEE. The CDR3 contains 14 residues. CDR3 DNA: TGTGCCAGCAGTGCCCCCACACGGCCCTACGAGCAGTACTTC. Its protein product is CASSAPTRPYEQYF.

V gene TRBV7-2 combines with J gene TRBJ2-7; TRBD2 matches 10 bases. Per the germline V gene, CDR1 is SGHTA and CDR2 is FQGNSA. The CDR3 covers 15 residues. Trimming at V came to 3 bases and at J to 9 bases, leaving 11 bases not matched to a gene. The CDR3 region is CASSFIAGGILGQYF. DNA for the CDR3: TGTGCCAGCAGCTTCATAGCGGGGGGAATCCTCGGGCAGTACTTC. Full variable domain (remainder filled in from reference TRBV7-2 and TRBJ2-7): GAGVSQSPSNKVTEKGKDVELRCDPISGHTALYWYRQSLGQGLEFLIYFQGNSAPDKSGLPSDRFSAERTGGSVSTLTIQRTQQEDSAVYLCASSFIAGGILGQYFGPGTRLTVT.

In its sample, this clone was seen once. The rearrangement uses TRBV5-6 and TRBJ1-6; possibly TRBD1 for D (5 bases). Trimming removed 0 bases at V and 1 base at J, with 14 bases between. CDR3 size: 18 residues. CDR1 and CDR2 from the germline V gene are SGHDT and YYEEEE. The CDR3 DNA sequence: TGTGCCAGCAGCTTGGAAGGGCAGGGAGGATCCTATAATTCACCCCTCCACTTT. Its translation: CASSLEGQGGSYNSPLHF.

This clone was seen only a few times. The genes are TRBV2 and TRBJ1-1; D perhaps matches TRBD1 (6 bases). Germline assignment: CDR1 SNHLY and CDR2 FYNNEI. This CDR3 is built from 13 residues. Trimming stripped 6 bases from V and 1 base from J, with 9 bases between. The CDR3 sequence: CASRAGANTEAFF. CDR3 bases: TGTGCCAGCAGGGCAGGGGCGAACACTGAAGCTTTCTTT.

V is TRBV9 and J is TRBJ2-5; 10 nucleotides agree with TRBD1. Trimming at V came to 3 bases and at J to 4 bases, leaving 6 bases not matched to a gene. Germline V CDR1 and CDR2: SGDLS, YYNGEE. The CDR3 contains 15 residues. CDR3 amino acids: CASSAGTGVGETQYF. For the CDR3, the DNA is TGTGCCAGCAGCGCCGGGACAGGGGTTGGAGAGACCCAGTACTTC.

The J gene is TRBJ2-1, the V gene TRBV2, with D perhaps TRBD1 (5 bases). Germline CDR1 and CDR2: SNHLY and FYNNEI. The CDR3 totals 16 residues. V gave up 4 bases and J gave up 0 bases, with 13 bases separating them. This CDR3 reads CASSAPDTRSYNEQFF. CDR3 bases: TGTGCCAGCAGTGCACCGGACACCCGCTCCTACAATGAGCAGTTCTTC.

The rearrangement uses TRBV5-1 and TRBJ2-7, with D perhaps TRBD1 (5 bases). The germline CDR1 and CDR2 sequences are SGHRS and YFSETQ. Trimming cost V 4 bases and J 0 bases, with 14 bases left between them. The CDR3 sequence is 15 residues long. CDR3 DNA: TGCGCCAGCAGCCTGGACATGCCGAGCTCCTACGAGCAGTACTTC. Its translation is CASSLDMPSSYEQYF.

The genes are TRBV27 and TRBJ1-1; D might be TRBD1 (5 bases). This CDR3 region has 16 residues. From germline, CDR1 is MNHEY and CDR2 SMNVEV (reference sequence). The V end lost 5 bases, the J end lost 5 bases, and 21 bases lay between the germline ends. CDR3 sequence (DNA): TGTGCCAGCAGTGCCTCCGGACTCGGGGGAGGGACTGAAGCTTTCTTT. The encoded protein is CASSASGLGGGTEAFF.

The chain combines TRBV7-9 with TRBJ2-6; weak D call: TRBD2 (5 bases). The CDR3 extends over 14 amino acids. Trimming shortened V by 5 bases and J by 5 bases, and 10 bases separated the two germline ends. Germline CDR1 and CDR2: SEHNR and FQNEAQ (reference sequence). The chain's CDR3 is CASSLGDWANVLTF. The CDR3, as DNA: TGTGCCAGCAGCCTGGGAGACTGGGCCAACGTCCTGACTTTC.

This clone was detected a few times. The chain uses TRBV5-8 and TRBJ1-3; D not resolved. The V end was cut by 4 bases, the J end by 4 bases, with 15 bases between. Germline CDR1 SGHTS, CDR2 YDEGEE. This CDR3 region has 15 residues. The CDR3 here is CASSRTGTYGNTIYF. The CDR3 DNA follows: TGTGCCAGCAGCCGGACGGGAACCTACGGAAACACCATATATTTT.

This clone was counted once. The chain carries TRBV28 and TRBJ1-2, with unresolved D. This CDR3 has 13 amino acids. V dropped 3 bases and J dropped 0 bases, with 5 bases sitting between them. CDR1 and CDR2 from the germline V gene are MDHEN and SYDVKM. The CDR3 loop reads CASSFGANYGYTF. The CDR3 region has the DNA TGTGCCAGCAGTTTCGGAGCTAACTATGGCTACACCTTC.

The chain employs TRBV6-6 and TRBJ2-2; the D gene is possibly TRBD1 (6 bases). This CDR3 comprises 12 residues. Trimming removed 6 bases from V and 7 bases from J, with 9 bases in between. Germline assignment: CDR1 MNHNY and CDR2 SVGAGI (reference sequence). The CDR3 coding sequence is TGTGCCAGCAGCAGGGGATTCGGGGAGCTGTTTTTT. Translation: CASSRGFGELFF.

The CDR3 coding sequence is TGTGCCAGCAGCTGGACCGGGACAGACACCGGGGAGCTGTTTTTT. It yields the protein CASSWTGTDTGELFF. V gene TRBV5-6 combines with J gene TRBJ2-2; TRBD1 matches at 7 bases. The CDR3 extends over 15 amino acids. Trimming at V came to 3 bases and at J to 3 bases, leaving 5 bases not matched to a gene. CDR1 is SGHDT and CDR2 is YYEEEE in the germline V gene.

V gene TRBV11-2 combines with J gene TRBJ2-7; perhaps D is TRBD1 or TRBD2 (5 bases each). CDR1 is SGHAT and CDR2 is FQNNGV in the germline V gene. The CDR3 sequence is 14 residues long. Trimming removed 1 base at V and 4 bases at J, with 11 bases between. The CDR3, as DNA: TGTGCCAGCAGCTTAGCCGGGACGATATACGAGCAGTACTTC. Its protein is CASSLAGTIYEQYF. The whole variable domain, filled in from reference TRBV11-2 and TRBJ2-7, reads EAGVAQSPRYKIIEKRQSVAFWCNPISGHATLYWYQQILGQGPKLLIQFQNNGVVDDSQLPKDRFSAERLKGVDSTLKIQPAKLEDSAVYLCASSLAGTIYEQYFGPGTRLTVT.

The rearrangement uses TRBV27 and TRBJ1-5, with TRBD1 identical over 8 bases. Germline V gene lookup returns CDR1 MNHEY and CDR2 SMNVEV (reference sequence). V gave up 6 bases and J gave up 9 bases; unmatched junction bases: 10. The CDR3 is 14 amino acids. The CDR3 sequence is CASSQGQGPWPQHF. In DNA, the CDR3 is TGTGCCAGCAGCCAAGGACAGGGCCCTTGGCCCCAGCATTTT.

This clone was counted a single time. The CDR3 sequence: CASSQETGSSYNEQFF. In nucleotides, the CDR3 is TGTGCCAGCAGCCAAGAAACAGGGAGCTCCTACAATGAGCAGTTCTTC. The V gene is TRBV4-2, the J gene TRBJ2-1; D is possibly TRBD1 (6 bases). The germline CDR1 and CDR2 sequences are LGHNA and YNFKEQ. The CDR3 spans 16 residues. Between the trimmed V and J ends, which lost 0 bases and 0 bases, there was a span of 9 bases.

The genes are TRBV9 and TRBJ2-7; D may correspond to TRBD1 or TRBD2 (5 bases each). Trimming cost V 4 bases and J 0 bases, with 17 bases left between them. Per germline, CDR1 SGDLS and CDR2 YYNGEE. This CDR3 has 16 residues. DNA of the CDR3: TGTGCCAGCAGCCCCCAAGAGGGGAAAAGCTCCTACGAGCAGTACTTC. Translated: CASSPQEGKSSYEQYF.

This chain joins TRBV28 and TRBJ1-1; D may be TRBD1 (6 bases). The CDR3 contains 14 residues. V shed 4 bases and J shed 1 base, with 10 bases lying between them. In germline, CDR1 is MDHEN, CDR2 SYDVKM. CDR3 amino acids: CASSSLGQNTEAFF. Written as DNA, the CDR3 is TGTGCCAGCAGTTCGTTGGGACAGAACACTGAAGCTTTCTTT.

This sequence joins TRBV28 and TRBJ1-1, with D unresolved. CDR3 length: 15 amino acids. Germline CDR1 and CDR2: MDHEN and SYDVKM. The V end lost 3 bases, the J end lost 0 bases, and 11 bases lay between the germline ends. The CDR3 reads CASSFRAIMNTEAFF. The CDR3 nucleotides are TGTGCCAGCAGTTTTAGAGCAATCATGAACACTGAAGCTTTCTTT.

V gene TRBV5-1 combines with J gene TRBJ2-7; D might be TRBD1 (5 bases). The CDR3 spans 19 residues. The V and J ends lost 0 bases and 8 bases respectively, with 30 bases between them. The germline V gene has CDR1 SGHRS and CDR2 YFSETQ. CDR3 coding DNA: TGCGCCAGCAGCTTGGGGCCCCTCTCTAAAGGGGAATTGAATGTGAAGCAGTACTTC. It codes for CASSLGPLSKGELNVKQYF. Looking up the rest from reference TRBV5-1 and TRBJ2-7 gives the full variable domain: KAGVTQTPRYLIKTRGQQVTLSCSPISGHRSVSWYQQTPGQGLQFLFEYFSETQRNKGNFPGRFSGRQFSNSRSEMNVSTLELGDSALYLCASSLGPLSKGELNVKQYFGPGTRLTVT.

This clone has just one count. The rearrangement uses TRBV18 and TRBJ2-5; D not certain. The CDR3 runs 16 residues. Germline assignment: CDR1 KGHSH and CDR2 LQKENI. V lost 0 bases and J lost 4, with 15 bases in between. CDR3 DNA: TGTGCCAGCTCACCACCTTCGAGCCGCGTGGGAGAGACCCAGTACTTC. It yields the protein CASSPPSSRVGETQYF.

CDR3 loop: CASRQGSNGANVLTF. CDR3 in DNA: TGCGCCAGCAGACAGGGAAGTAATGGGGCCAACGTCCTGACTTTC. The chain is built from TRBV5-1 and TRBJ2-6; D is possibly TRBD1 (6 bases). V lost 5 bases and J 3 bases, leaving 12 bases between the germline ends. From germline, CDR1 is SGHRS and CDR2 YFSETQ. The CDR3 length is 15 residues.